The entry that follows covers one T cell receptor (beta chain) sequence. How the authors handled the data: Amplifying reference gene primers gave estimates of nucleated cell counts. Clones were read by immunoSEQ multiplex PCR, and TCRdb kept only the in-frame ones, dropping some. V and J calls and clone size follow that table, whereas D and trimming were derived from the DNA. The sample has around 130,000 clones; 77% are singletons. Germline V gene data show CDR1 as MNHEY and CDR2 as SVGAGI. Trimming removed 8 bases from V and 5 bases from J, with 18 bases in between. The CDR3 is 15 amino acids. These data originate in a study of blood T cell repertoires in COVID-19. Across the study: COVID-19 samples from acute and convalescent phases originated in the United States, Italy and Spain. T cells, B-cell-depleted T cells, or PBMCs provided the cDNA or gDNA that served as material.

The origin of this receptor is a man at least 80 years old with acute or convalescent COVID-19. Material for sequencing was peripheral blood. The V call is TRBV6-5, the J call TRBJ1-4; D might be TRBD1 (6 bases). The CDR3 DNA is TGTGCCAGCCGGGCTAGGGGGGGAAAAAATGAAAAACTGTTTTTT. It encodes CASRARGGKNEKLFF.